Here is one T cell receptor (beta chain) with its context. The antigen remains undetermined. Germline values: CDR1 MGHDK, CDR2 SYGVNS. The CDR3 has 15 residues. The germline V and J ends were trimmed by 6 bases and 5 bases, with 19 bases remaining between them. The table came from immunoSEQ multiplex PCR; TCRdb's copy has only in-frame clones and leaves some out. The profile shows approximately 34,000 clones, roughly 97% of them singletons. The record originates from a study of monozygotic twins with cystic fibrosis. Study in general: With about 15 PCR cycles, barcoded libraries came from about 3 micrograms of fragmented DNA.

Broader study findings: Shared CDR3 numbers were not associated with age, concordance or severity.

This TCR came from a girl aged 2 to 9 with cystic fibrosis. The rearrangement uses TRBV25-1 and TRBJ2-5, with a possible D match to TRBD1 (6 bases). The sequenced sample consisted of blood. The CDR3 DNA is TGTGCCAGCAGGGGTAAAGGGGGACCCCAGGAGACCCAGTACTTC. Its protein product is CASRGKGGPQETQYF.